This TCR beta chain came from a study of cytomegalovirus exposure and HLA in healthy donors. Libraries were prepared by immunoSEQ multiplex PCR; TCRdb keeps only in-frame clonotypes and omits some of them. The data show about 110,000 clones, approximately 89% seen once. The CDR3 spans 16 residues. Trimming left V 0 bases short and J 3 bases short, with 13 bases between. Germline lookup yields CDR1 WNHNN and CDR2 SYGVQD (reference sequence). Material: PBMCs. J is TRBJ2-3 and V is TRBV10-1; a weak D match, TRBD1 (6 bases). This sequence was found in a woman in her late teens or twenties in good health and CMV-seronegative. CDR3 sequence (DNA): TGCGCCAGCAGTGAGTCTCAGGGGCTGGGGACAGATACGCAGTATTTT. Protein sequence: CASSESQGLGTDTQYF.